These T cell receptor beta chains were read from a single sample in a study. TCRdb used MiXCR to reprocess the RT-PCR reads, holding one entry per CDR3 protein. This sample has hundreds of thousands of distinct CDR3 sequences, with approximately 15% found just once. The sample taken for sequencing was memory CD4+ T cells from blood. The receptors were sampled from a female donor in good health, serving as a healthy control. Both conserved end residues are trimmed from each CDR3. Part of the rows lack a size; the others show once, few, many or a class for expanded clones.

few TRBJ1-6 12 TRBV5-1 ASRPADRDSPLH
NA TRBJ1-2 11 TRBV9 ASSAENSGGYT
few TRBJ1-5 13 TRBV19 ASSIGTGGYQPQH
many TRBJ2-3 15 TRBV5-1 ASSSGASGSSTDTQY
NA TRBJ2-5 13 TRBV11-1 ASSLLRVFDETQY
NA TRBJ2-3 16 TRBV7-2 ASSLSPGGGRITDTQY
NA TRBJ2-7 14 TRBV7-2 ASSPGTSGSVSEQY
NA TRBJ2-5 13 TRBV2 ASSDRGQGEETQY
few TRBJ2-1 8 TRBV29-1 SVEAGGHF
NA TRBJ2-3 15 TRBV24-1 ATSDFARGQATDTQY
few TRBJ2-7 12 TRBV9 ASSGGERAYEQY
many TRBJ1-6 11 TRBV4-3 ASSQTRNSPLH
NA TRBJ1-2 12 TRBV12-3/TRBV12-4 ASSEQGTLYGYT
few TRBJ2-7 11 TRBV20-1 SAGQAYLYEQY
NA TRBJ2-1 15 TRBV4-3 ASSRIDAGGATGEQF
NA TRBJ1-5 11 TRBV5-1 ASSVGLDQPQH
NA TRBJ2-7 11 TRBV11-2 ASSLGFLAEQY
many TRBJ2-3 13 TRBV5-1 ASSLDSGSTDTQY
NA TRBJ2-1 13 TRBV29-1 STVWTSGSYNEQF
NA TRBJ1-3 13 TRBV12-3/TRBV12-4 ASSFPQGSGNTIY
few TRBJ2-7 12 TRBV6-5 ASSYSFTTGEQY
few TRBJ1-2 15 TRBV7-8 ASSLAGAGDLNYGYT
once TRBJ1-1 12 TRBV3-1 ASSQTGTAYEAF
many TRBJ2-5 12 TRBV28 ASSSRQGEETQY
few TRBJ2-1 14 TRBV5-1 ASSLEGASSYNEQF
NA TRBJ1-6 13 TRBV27 ASSLRPGRLSPLH
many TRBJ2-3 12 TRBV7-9 ASSNRGSTDTQY
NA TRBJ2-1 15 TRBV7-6 ASSLWFASTDNNEQF
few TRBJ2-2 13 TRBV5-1 ASSTQGAQNGELF
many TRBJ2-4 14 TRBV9 ASSPRLAGGKNIQY
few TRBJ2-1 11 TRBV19 ASSTRDSGEQF
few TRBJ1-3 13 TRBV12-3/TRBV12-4 ASSLRQGQGNTIY
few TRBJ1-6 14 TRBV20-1 SARDGRRGEDSPLH
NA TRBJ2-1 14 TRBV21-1 ASSKARGKTYNEQF
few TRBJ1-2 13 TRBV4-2 ASSQDKGVANGYT
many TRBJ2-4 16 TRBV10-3 AISERLAGDASKNIQY
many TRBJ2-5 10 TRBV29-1 SPTVGGETQY
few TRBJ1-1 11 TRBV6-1 ANRPTRNTEAF
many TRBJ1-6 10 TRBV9 ASSLRGSPLH
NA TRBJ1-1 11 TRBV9 ASSVDSQTEAF
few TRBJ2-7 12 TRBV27 ASSRPGQSLEQY
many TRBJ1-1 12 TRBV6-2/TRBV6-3 ASKEGTVNTEAF
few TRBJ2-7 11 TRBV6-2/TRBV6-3 ASSDSGQTKQY
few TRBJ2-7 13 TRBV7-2 ASSLVGSGGPEQY
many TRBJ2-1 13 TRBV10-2 ASSEVAGDGNEQF
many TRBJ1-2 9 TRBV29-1 SVGGNYGYT
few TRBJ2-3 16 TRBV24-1 ATSDSQAQRGGIDTQY
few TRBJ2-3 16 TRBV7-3 ASSLMGSGGRDTDTQY
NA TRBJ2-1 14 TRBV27 ASSKSGTRRDNEQF
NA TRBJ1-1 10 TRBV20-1 SASGPDGGAF
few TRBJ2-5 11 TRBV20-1 SAQGVEQETQY
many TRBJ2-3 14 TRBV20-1 SARGSGLGGTDTQY
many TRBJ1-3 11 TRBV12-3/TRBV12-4 ASSRDRGNTIY
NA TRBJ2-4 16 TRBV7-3 ASSLNPGTGNSGNIQY
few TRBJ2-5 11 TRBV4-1 ASSRRQERSQY
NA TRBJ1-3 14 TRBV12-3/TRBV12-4 ASSLMIDRTGNTIY
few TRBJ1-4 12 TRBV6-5 ASSTRGPTEKLF
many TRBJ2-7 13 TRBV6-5 ASTQTSGSGYEQY
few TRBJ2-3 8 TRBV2 ASSDYLAY
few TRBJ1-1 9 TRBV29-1 SVTRVPEAF